The rows below give T cell receptor beta chains drawn from one sample of a study of response to subunit inactivated influenza vaccine. TCRdb re-analysed the RT-PCR reads in MiXCR, keeping a single row per CDR3 protein. The data contain 300,000 to 350,000 distinct CDR3 sequences, around a fifth of them singletons. This specimen was PBMCs from blood, taken less than 22 months after vaccination. These receptor sequences come from a man between 50 and 69 years old who received an inactivated influenza vaccine. The CDR3 runs from the conserved cysteine through the conserved F or W. The order of the fields is clone size, J gene, V gene, D gene, CDR3 length, CDR3 DNA, CDR3 protein. A D gene is named only where the DNA matches it firmly. Some rows have no size entry. The others give once, few or many, or a class for an expanded clone.

>many|TRBJ2-5|TRBV12-3/TRBV12-4|-|12
TGTGCCAGCAGTCTTGCTTGGGAGACCCAGTACTTC
CASSLAWETQYF
>few|TRBJ1-2|TRBV29-1|-|12
TGCAGCGTTGAAGGGACTCCCTATGGCTACACCTTC
CSVEGTPYGYTF
>many|TRBJ1-1|TRBV19|TRBD1|15
TGTGCCAGTAGTATGGGACAGGGAGGGAGCACTGAAGCTTTCTTT
CASSMGQGGSTEAFF
>few|TRBJ1-2|TRBV3-1|TRBD1|15
TGTGCCAGCAGCCAAGAGACAGGGTACAGGGTTGGCTACACCTTC
CASSQETGYRVGYTF
>-|TRBJ2-7|TRBV18|TRBD1|13
TGTGCCAGCTCACCGACACAGGGGCGGGAGCAGTACTTC
CASSPTQGREQYF
>-|TRBJ2-3|TRBV5-1|-|13
TGCGCCAGCAGCTCCGACATTAAAGATACGCAGTATTTT
CASSSDIKDTQYF
>-|TRBJ1-5|TRBV27|-|13
TGTGCCAGCAGTTTGAGGGTCTCACAGCCCCAGCATTTT
CASSLRVSQPQHF
>few|TRBJ2-3|TRBV7-9|-|15
TGTGCCAGCAGCCTCTCCGCAGGGGTCACAGATACGCAGTATTTT
CASSLSAGVTDTQYF
>few|TRBJ1-2|TRBV20-1|-|14
TGCAGTGCTCGAAGGGGGGGGCGGGGATCTGGCTACACCTTC
CSARRGGRGSGYTF
>-|TRBJ2-3|TRBV20-1|TRBD2|15
TGCAGTGCTAGACCGACTAGCGGGAGGACAGATACGCAGTATTTT
CSARPTSGRTDTQYF
>-|TRBJ2-7|TRBV6-5|-|13
TGTGCCAGCAGTTACGGCAGCTACTACGAGCAGTACTTC
CASSYGSYYEQYF
>-|TRBJ2-2|TRBV5-1|-|16
TGCGCCAGCAGCTTGCGCCCAGGGATGGACACCGGGGAGCTGTTTTTT
CASSLRPGMDTGELFF
>few|TRBJ1-1|TRBV6-2/TRBV6-3|-|13
TGTGCCAGCAGTTGGGGGAGTGCCACTGAAGCTTTCTTT
CASSWGSATEAFF
>-|TRBJ1-2|TRBV24-1|-|14
TGTGCCACCAGTGGGGCAGGGAAGACTTATGGCTACACCTTC
CATSGAGKTYGYTF
>-|TRBJ2-2|TRBV5-5|TRBD2|16
TGTGCCAGCAGCCCCCGACAAGCGGGAAGTACCGGGGAGCTGTTTTTT
CASSPRQAGSTGELFF
>-|TRBJ2-3|TRBV12-3/TRBV12-4|-|12
TGTGCCAGCAGCACCCGACCAGATACGCAGTATTTT
CASSTRPDTQYF
>few|TRBJ2-7|TRBV12-3/TRBV12-4|-|14
TGTGCCAGCAGTTTAAGAACAGGGCACTACGAGCAGTACTTC
CASSLRTGHYEQYF
>-|TRBJ2-2|TRBV29-1|-|12
TGCAGCGTTCTCGGAAACACCGGGGAGCTGTTTTTT
CSVLGNTGELFF
>-|TRBJ2-1|TRBV3-1|-|13
TGTGCCAGCAGCCAAGTTCAAGGCGGAGGGCAGTTCTTC
CASSQVQGGGQFF
>-|TRBJ2-2|TRBV29-1|-|16
TGCAGCGTTGAAGATCGTAAGACAGGCAACACCGGGGAGCTGTTTTTT
CSVEDRKTGNTGELFF
>-|TRBJ2-1|TRBV11-2|TRBD2|16
TGTGCCAGCCGAAAGATAGCGGGGAGCTCCTACAATGAGCAGTTCTTC
CASRKIAGSSYNEQFF
>-|TRBJ1-2|TRBV4-2|TRBD1|15
TGTGCCAGCAGCGCCCAACTACAGGGGAACTATGGCTACACCTTC
CASSAQLQGNYGYTF
>few|TRBJ2-5|TRBV20-1|TRBD2|16
TGCAGTGCTAGTGGGTTTGTAGCGGGGATCCAAGAGACCCAGTACTTC
CSASGFVAGIQETQYF
>few|TRBJ2-3|TRBV15|-|15
TGTGCCACCAGCATGAGGGGCGGGGGCGCAGATACGCAGTATTTT
CATSMRGGGADTQYF
>-|TRBJ2-7|TRBV28|-|13
TGTGCCAGCAGTTTATCCGACACCTACGAGCAGTACTTC
CASSLSDTYEQYF
>-|TRBJ2-2|TRBV7-2|TRBD1|15
TGTGCCAGCAGCTTAGGGGCAGGGGGCACCGGGGAGCTGTTTTTT
CASSLGAGGTGELFF
>few|TRBJ1-1|TRBV3-1|-|14
TGTGCCAGCAGTTGGGGGGGGATCAACACTGAAGCTTTCTTT
CASSWGGINTEAFF
>few|TRBJ2-1|TRBV5-1|TRBD1|14
TGCGCCAGCAGCTGGGGACAGGGAGACAATGAGCAGTTCTTC
CASSWGQGDNEQFF
>many|TRBJ2-6|TRBV7-9|-|18
TGTGCCAGCAGCCCCCTTAGAGGGAGTAGCTCTGGGGCCAACGTCCTGACTTTC
CASSPLRGSSSGANVLTF